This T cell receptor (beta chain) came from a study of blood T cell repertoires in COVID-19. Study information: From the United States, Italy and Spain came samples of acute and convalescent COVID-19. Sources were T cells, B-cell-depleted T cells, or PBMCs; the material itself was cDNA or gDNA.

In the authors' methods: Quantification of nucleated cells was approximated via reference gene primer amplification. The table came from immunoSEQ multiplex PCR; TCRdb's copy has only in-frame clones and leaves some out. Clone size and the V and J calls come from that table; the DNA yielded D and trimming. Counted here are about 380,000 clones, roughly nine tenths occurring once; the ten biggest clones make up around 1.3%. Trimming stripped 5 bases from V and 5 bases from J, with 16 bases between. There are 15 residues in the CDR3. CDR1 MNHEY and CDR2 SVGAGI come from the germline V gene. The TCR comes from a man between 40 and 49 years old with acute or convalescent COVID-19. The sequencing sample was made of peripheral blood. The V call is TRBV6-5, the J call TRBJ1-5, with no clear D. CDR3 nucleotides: TGTGCCAGCAGTCTAAATTCAGGTACCCATCAGCCCCAGCATTTT. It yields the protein CASSLNSGTHQPQHF.